Presented here are 27 T cell receptor beta chains from one specimen sequenced in a study of shared clonotypes between healthy human individuals. Assay used: immunoSEQ multiplex PCR; TCRdb lists only in-frame clones, some missing. The table has hundreds of thousands of clones, approximately 74% seen once. Sample: memory CD4+ T cells sorted from blood. The subset here: CD45RA-negative fraction. Source of these receptors: a man between 25 and 39 years old in good health.

CDR3 sequence: CASRGTGGAYNEQFF. CDR3 DNA: TGTGCCAGCAGAGGGACAGGGGGCGCTTACAATGAGCAGTTCTTC. The genes are TRBV11-2 and TRBJ2-1; 12 bases line up with TRBD1. Germline V gene lookup returns CDR1 SGHAT and CDR2 FQNNGV. V trimming: 6 bases; J trimming: 4 bases; junction bases outside the gene matches: 4. This CDR3 has 15 amino acids.

This clone occurred a few times. The chain links TRBV10-3 to TRBJ2-1, with 7 bases identical to TRBD1. V was clipped by 4 bases and J by 9 bases; unmatched bases: 6. The CDR3 consists of 13 residues. Germline V gene lookup returns CDR1 ENHRY and CDR2 SYGVKD. The CDR3 reads CAISGGQDREQFF. The DNA of the CDR3 is TGTGCCATCAGTGGTGGACAGGACCGTGAGCAGTTCTTC.

V usage is TRBV29-1 and J usage is TRBJ2-5, with TRBD1 matching over 11 bases. The CDR3 is 16 residues long. The germline V gene has CDR1 SQVTM and CDR2 ANQGSEA. After removal of 4 bases from V and 2 bases from J, the junction contained 9 bases not matched to a gene. The CDR3 coding sequence is TGCAGCGTTGTGCCGTGGGACAGGGGGACACAAGAGACCCAGTACTTC. Translated: CSVVPWDRGTQETQYF.

This chain joins TRBV11-3 and TRBJ2-2; no clear D. CDR3 length: 15 residues. Germline-derived CDR1 and CDR2 are SGHNT and YENEEA. V lost 0 bases, J lost 8 bases, and 13 bases lay in between. CDR3 region: CASSLDPLRSGELFF. CDR3 coding DNA: TGTGCCAGCAGCTTAGATCCTCTCAGATCAGGGGAGCTGTTTTTT.

The V gene is TRBV19, the J gene TRBJ2-1, with 15 bases identical to TRBD2. This CDR3 contains 16 residues. V lost 10 bases to trimming and J lost 10 bases; unmatched junction nucleotides: 14. CDR1 and CDR2 (germline): LNHDA, SQIVND (reference sequence). This CDR3 is CATRTSGRALAVEQFF. DNA of the CDR3: TGTGCCACGCGGACTAGCGGGAGGGCCCTGGCTGTCGAGCAGTTCTTC.

The chain recombines TRBV15 with TRBJ2-2; 7 bases fit TRBD1. The trim removed 2 bases at V and 0 bases at J, leaving 3 bases unmatched. The CDR3 has 16 residues. Germline V lookup: CDR1 LNHNV, CDR2 YYDKDF (reference sequence). CDR3 coding DNA: TGTGCCACCAGCAGATCAGACAGGGCGAACACCGGGGAGCTGTTTTTT. It translates to CATSRSDRANTGELFF.

The chain uses TRBV4-1 and TRBJ1-4, with 9 nucleotides matching TRBD1. The germline V gene has CDR1 MGHRA and CDR2 YSYEKL. The CDR3 sequence is 16 residues long. Losses at the gene ends were 5 bases for V and 5 bases for J; bases not matched to a gene: 9. CDR3 DNA: TGCGCCAGCAGCTTAAGAAACACAGGGGGCAATGAAAAACTGTTTTTT. Encoded protein: CASSLRNTGGNEKLFF.

The rearrangement joins TRBV2 to TRBJ2-5; 10 positions agree with TRBD2. Germline V CDR1 and CDR2: SNHLY, FYNNEI. V gave up 2 bases and J gave up 9 bases; unmatched junction bases: 15. The CDR3 runs 17 residues. The CDR3 spells CASSEWETSGLQVPQYF. The DNA for the CDR3 is TGTGCCAGCAGTGAATGGGAGACTAGCGGGCTCCAAGTGCCCCAGTACTTC.

This chain's CDR3 is CASSRGTGITNEKLFF. CDR3 coding DNA: TGCGCCAGCAGCCGAGGGACAGGAATCACTAATGAAAAACTGTTTTTT. The chain employs TRBV4-3 and TRBJ1-4; TRBD1 matches at 8 bases. CDR3 size: 16 residues. The V and J ends lost 4 bases and 2 bases, in that order; junction bases with no gene match: 6. The germline CDR1 and CDR2 sequences are LGHNA and YSLEER.

The rearrangement uses TRBV27 and TRBJ2-1; 7 bases are a match to TRBD1. From germline, CDR1 is MNHEY and CDR2 SMNVEV (reference sequence). V gave up 1 base and J gave up 0 bases; unmatched junction bases: 6. The CDR3 totals 17 residues. The CDR3 DNA reads TGTGCCAGCAGTTTATGGTCGGGACAGATCTCCTACAATGAGCAGTTCTTC. It translates to CASSLWSGQISYNEQFF.

Regarding this clone: The junction does not match germline at one end; this may be a read error. The gene calls are TRBV2 and TRBJ2-5; no clear D gene. In germline, CDR1 is SNHLY, CDR2 FYNNEI. CDR3 length: 8 amino acids. The CDR3 sequence is CASSTRYF. The CDR3 region has the DNA TGTGCCAGCAGTACCCGGTACTTC.

This sequence joins TRBV28 and TRBJ2-1; TRBD2 matches 10 bases. There are 16 residues in the CDR3. Germline trimming cut 4 bases from V and 0 bases from J; bases unmatched to any gene: 3. Per the germline V gene, CDR1 is MDHEN and CDR2 is SYDVKM. The CDR3 coding sequence is TGTGCCAGCAGTTCTCCTAGCGGGAGCTCCTACAATGAGCAGTTCTTC. Protein: CASSSPSGSSYNEQFF.

The CDR3 DNA sequence: TGTGCCAGCAACCCCGGACTAGCGGGCACAGATACGCAGTATTTT. This sequence encodes CASNPGLAGTDTQYF. The chain employs TRBV5-6 and TRBJ2-3, with 10 bases matching TRBD2. The CDR3 runs 15 residues. From germline, CDR1 is SGHDT and CDR2 YYEEEE. Unmatched junction bases numbered 5, after V lost 6 bases and J lost 1 base.

This chain uses TRBV19 with TRBJ2-7; D is perhaps TRBD1 (6 bases). This CDR3 region has 13 residues. From germline, CDR1 is LNHDA and CDR2 SQIVND (reference sequence). The V gene lost 6 bases and the J gene lost 3 bases, with 12 bases spanning the gap. The CDR3 loop reads CASSITGYYEQYF. DNA of the CDR3: TGTGCCAGTAGCATTACAGGGTACTACGAGCAGTACTTC.

The chain joins TRBV10-3 to TRBJ2-7; 15 bases agree with TRBD2. CDR3 size: 14 residues. V lost 7 bases and J lost 5; bases outside the gene matches: 3. Germline V gene lookup returns CDR1 ENHRY and CDR2 SYGVKD. Here the CDR3 DNA reads TGTGCCATCATCGGGACTAGCGGGAGGAACGAGCAGTACTTC. Translating it yields CAIIGTSGRNEQYF.

The table lists this clone with a few counts. The chain has TRBV5-6 and TRBJ2-3; D gene ambiguous. The CDR3 length is 17 residues. V lost 4 bases and J 0 bases, leaving 18 bases between the germline ends. Germline V gives CDR1 SGHDT, CDR2 YYEEEE. The chain's CDR3 is CASSQKRAQASTDTQYF. For the CDR3, the DNA is TGTGCCAGCAGCCAAAAAAGGGCCCAGGCTAGCACAGATACGCAGTATTTT.

The chain couples TRBV5-6 to TRBJ2-3; D may be TRBD2 (7 bases). CDR1 is SGHDT, CDR2 YYEEEE, per germline. CDR3 length: 14 residues. The ends were cut back, 6 bases at V and 3 bases at J, with 14 bases in the middle. This CDR3 is CASTWGGRTDTQYF. In nucleotides, the CDR3 is TGTGCCAGCACCTGGGGGGGGCGAACAGATACGCAGTATTTT.

CDR3 bases: TGCGCCACCTCGCAAAACCAAGAGACCCAGTACTTC. This gives the protein CATSQNQETQYF. The rearrangement links TRBV5-1 to TRBJ2-5; D not resolved. V lost 9 bases, J lost 0 bases, and 9 bases lay in between. CDR3 length equals 12 residues. The germline gives CDR1 SGHRS, CDR2 YFSETQ.

V and J are TRBV5-5 and TRBJ2-3; weak D call: TRBD2 (5 bases). The germline V gene encodes CDR1 SGHKS and CDR2 YYEKEE (reference sequence). This CDR3 is 17 amino acids long. Trimming took 0 bases from V and 0 from J, leaving 14 bases between them. As DNA, the CDR3 is TGTGCCAGCAGCTTGGCCACGGGAATCCTAAGCACAGATACGCAGTATTTT. Amino acid sequence: CASSLATGILSTDTQYF.

This clone was seen at least ten times. The J gene is TRBJ2-7, the V gene TRBV2, with 8 bases fitting TRBD1. The junction had 8 bases not matched to a gene; V was cut back by 7 bases and J by 0 bases. The CDR3 contains 15 residues. Germline V gene sequence: CDR1 SNHLY, CDR2 FYNNEI. CDR3 DNA: TGTGCCAGCACCCAACAGGGGGTAAGCTCCTACGAGCAGTACTTC. Its translation: CASTQQGVSSYEQYF.

V usage is TRBV28 and J usage is TRBJ2-3, with 7 bases that match TRBD2. CDR1 and CDR2 (germline): MDHEN, SYDVKM. V was clipped by 5 bases and J by 4 bases; unmatched bases: 12. This CDR3 has 16 residues. The CDR3 reads CASSRPLGGWADTQYF. The CDR3 bases are TGTGCCAGCAGTCGACCTTTGGGGGGGTGGGCAGATACGCAGTATTTT.

The J gene is TRBJ2-7, the V gene TRBV10-2, with D perhaps TRBD2 (5 bases). Trimming removed 8 bases at V and 0 bases at J, with 14 bases between. The CDR3 covers 14 residues. In germline, CDR1 is WSHSY, CDR2 SAAADI. The CDR3: CASAMRGRSYEQYF. In DNA form, the CDR3 reads TGCGCCAGCGCCATGAGAGGGCGCTCCTACGAGCAGTACTTC.

In nucleotides, the CDR3 is TGTGCCAGCAGACGAGGGGGCTGGTCCTACAATGAGCAGTTCTTC. Encoded protein: CASRRGGWSYNEQFF. The V gene is TRBV2, the J gene TRBJ2-1; 7 bases are shared with TRBD1. The CDR3 is 15 residues long. Germline V CDR1 and CDR2: SNHLY, FYNNEI. V lost 6 bases to trimming and J lost 1 base; unmatched junction nucleotides: 6.

V gene TRBV6-1 combines with J gene TRBJ1-5, with a possible D match to TRBD1 (5 bases). The CDR3 runs 15 residues. The V end was cut by 7 bases, the J end by 1 base, with 14 bases between. The germline V gene has CDR1 MNHNS and CDR2 SASEGT. CDR3 protein: CASTPVGGSNQPQHF. The CDR3 DNA is TGTGCCAGCACCCCTGTGGGGGGAAGCAATCAGCCCCAGCATTTT.

For the CDR3, the DNA is TGTGCCAGCAGCTCGGTAGCGGCGCCTTACGAGCAGTACTTC. This translates into CASSSVAAPYEQYF. This chain joins TRBV5-4 and TRBJ2-7, with D possibly matching TRBD2 (6 bases). The V end lost 3 bases, the J end lost 4 bases, and 14 bases lay between the germline ends. Germline CDR1 SGHNT, CDR2 YYREEE (reference sequence). This CDR3 contains 14 residues.

This chain uses TRBV11-2 with TRBJ1-1; TRBD1 aligns across 7 bases. The germline CDR1 and CDR2 sequences are SGHAT and FQNNGV. This CDR3 spans 13 amino acids. Trimming at V came to 5 bases and at J to 5 bases, leaving 5 bases not matched to a gene. CDR3 coding DNA: TGTGCCAGCAGCGGGACAGTACGGACTGAAGCTTTCTTT. As protein: CASSGTVRTEAFF.

V gene TRBV15 combines with J gene TRBJ1-3, with 8 bases lining up with TRBD1. This CDR3 is built from 17 residues. Germline V gives CDR1 LNHNV, CDR2 YYDKDF (reference sequence). The V gene end was trimmed by 1 base and the J gene end by 2 bases; junction bases not matched to a gene: 7. The CDR3 loop reads CATSRGRQGSPGNTIYF. In nucleotides, the CDR3 is TGTGCCACCAGCAGAGGGCGACAGGGGTCCCCTGGAAACACCATATATTTT.